This T cell receptor (beta chain) was recovered during a study of tumor-infiltrating lymphocytes in primary liver carcinoma. Starting material of 400 to 600 ng total RNA yielded TCR beta cDNA via a constant-region primer. Modified slightly, ARM-PCR produced TCR beta libraries over three nested multiplex PCR rounds. The first two PCR rounds used TRBV1-TRBV30 forward primers with a C-beta reverse primer, around 10 cycles each. Via MiXCR, TCRdb re-called the multiplex PCR reads, giving one row per CDR3 protein. The sample lists 150,000 to 200,000 distinct CDR3 sequences; about 82% were seen once. Overall study results and limits: Tumors reached a significantly greater top-250-clone fraction than blood did (p = 0.039).

Bulk tissue was left unsorted, and RNA and DNA were co-extracted from roughly 20-30 mg of it. Cases comprised patients with primary liver carcinoma who received surgical resection. Treatment-naive at the time, the patients had chronic HBV infection. Five separate regions of each tumor underwent sampling. A note on this clonotype: Its antigen is currently unknown. A junction end diverges from the germline sequence, so it may reflect a read error.

This CDR3 has 13 residues. Germline assignment: CDR1 MNHNY and CDR2 SVGAGI (reference sequence). This TCR came from a man aged 35-49 years with primary liver carcinoma and hepatitis B virus infection. The rearrangement uses TRBV6-6 and TRBJ1-1; 8 bases line up with TRBD1. The sequencing input was tumor tissue from primary liver carcinoma. CDR3 sequence (DNA): TGTGCCAGCAGCACAGGGGGGATTTCTGAAGTTTTCTTT. This sequence encodes CASSTGGISEVFF.